This T cell receptor beta chain was retrieved from a study of T cell changes during pregnancy in multiple sclerosis. Trimming at V came to 2 bases and at J to 4 bases, leaving 3 bases not matched to a gene. The CDR3 length is 14 residues. CDR1 is MDHEN and CDR2 is SYDVKM in the germline V gene. TCRdb's copy holds only in-frame clones and misses some; the assay was immunoSEQ multiplex PCR. The sample includes 55,000 to 70,000 clones, about 89% of them seen just once. This chain uses TRBV28 with TRBJ1-2; 8 bases line up with TRBD1. Sample: peripheral blood, taken after pregnancy. This TCR derives from a female donor with multiple sclerosis, enrolled in a pregnancy study. The CDR3 sequence is CASSLAGGAYGYTF. CDR3 DNA sequence: TGTGCCAGCAGTTTAGCAGGGGGCGCCTATGGCTACACCTTC.